This TCR beta chain was recorded in a study of OX40 agonist ivuxolimab in advanced cancers. Study details: Prior therapy, whether anti-PD-1, anti-PD-L1 or anti-CTLA-4, was allowed, and less than 45% had some. Study-wide points: Normalized expansion of T-cell clones was also low for some nonresponders. The 0.1-3.0 mg/kg partial responders had among the lowest clonal expansion.

On this clone itself: Its matching antigen is unknown.

Patients were ineligible given autoimmune disease history or systemic immunosuppression. Assay: immunoSEQ multiplex PCR; the TCRdb copy retains only in-frame clones and omits some. The repertoire consists of tens of thousands of clones, with around nine tenths occurring once and the leading ten covering 1.9%. The junction had 10 bases not matched to a gene; V was cut back by 5 bases and J by 2 bases. This CDR3 spans 16 amino acids. Germline CDR1 and CDR2: SGHVS and FNYEAQ. The V gene is TRBV7-6, the J gene TRBJ2-3, with 7 nucleotides matching TRBD1. This sequence was found in an adult with an advanced solid tumor such as melanoma, head and neck, liver or kidney cancer. Sequencing was performed on CD4+ or CD8+ T cells sorted from blood, taken in a trial of the OX40 agonist ivuxolimab. This chain's CDR3 is CASSRYRDSVTDTQYF. CDR3 DNA: TGTGCCAGCAGCCGCTACCGGGACAGTGTCACAGATACGCAGTATTTT.